This T cell receptor beta chain originates from a study of blood T cell repertoires in COVID-19. Overall study context: Both acute and convalescent COVID-19 samples were obtained from the United States, Italy and Spain.

The study recruited people aged about 18 to 90 years across some 23 US areas. Donors were grouped by their self-reported clinical history. Donors of Cohort 3 who recovered were those that had two negative PCRs, clearance, or symptom resolution. J lost 4 bases, V lost 3 bases, and 12 bases had no gene match. Germline V gene lookup returns CDR1 MGHDK and CDR2 SYGVNS. This CDR3 spans 17 amino acids. Using immunoSEQ multiplex PCR, the repertoire was profiled, and TCRdb retains in-frame clones only, with some absent. The sample includes approximately 170,000 clones, approximately 84% of them seen just once.

The receptor was derived from a woman aged 30 to 39 who had recovered from COVID-19. The specimen was PBMCs or T cells enriched from blood (not recorded which). The V and J genes are TRBV25-1 and TRBJ1-1, with 9 positions matching TRBD1. The CDR3 loop is CASSDSGTGNLLTEAFF. DNA of the CDR3: TGTGCCAGCAGTGACTCCGGGACAGGGAATCTGCTCACTGAAGCTTTCTTT.